Here is one T cell receptor (beta chain) with its context. The data were obtained in a study of tumor and adjacent non-tumor tissue in lung cancer. Whole-study context: The cohort had 12 adenocarcinoma, a couple of squamous cell and 1 small cell patients. Patients were aged about 30 to 80, ten or so men and roughly five women, stage I to III. Some 4.2 million productive TCRbeta reads were obtained per sample on average.

RNA was extracted from bulk tissue without any cell sorting. Between August and November 2014, newly diagnosed, chemotherapy-naive lung cancer patients underwent thoracic surgery in China. TCRbeta libraries were built with three rounds of nested PCR, modified from ARM-PCR. TCRdb re-analysed the multiplex PCR reads in MiXCR, keeping a single row per CDR3 protein. The sample yields tens of thousands of distinct CDR3 sequences, around 74% seen once. The germline V gene has CDR1 LGHNT and CDR2 FRNRAP. V shed 2 bases and J 7 bases; nucleotides not matched to a gene: 5. The CDR3 runs 15 residues. This receptor was taken from a woman between 50 and 59 years old with non-small cell lung cancer. The sequenced sample was lung tumor tissue. This rearrangement joins TRBV12-5 to TRBJ2-1, with 10 bases that match TRBD2. CDR3 region: CASGLSLAGDNEQFF. The CDR3 nucleotides are TGTGCTAGTGGTTTGTCGCTAGCGGGAGATAATGAGCAGTTCTTC.